The rows below give T cell receptor beta chains drawn from one sample of a study of chemoradiotherapy in HPV16-positive cancers. The repertoire was sequenced with immunoSEQ multiplex PCR; TCRdb's copy has only in-frame clones and lacks some. The table shows 9,500 to 13,000 clones, with about 80% occurring only once. Specimen: tumor tissue, collected from a patient who underwent chemoradiotherapy. All receptors come from a human donor with HPV-associated anogenital cancer. The CDR3 runs from the conserved cysteine through the conserved F or W. D genes are given only for firm matches. A clone size is listed for some rows: how often the clone was seen (once, few, many), or a class if it is expanded.

V	size	J	D	DNA	CDR3
TRBV28	-	TRBJ1-2	-	TGTGCCAGCAGTTCCTCTAACTATGGCTACACCTTC	CASSSSNYGYTF
TRBV29-1	-	TRBJ2-3	TRBD1	TGCAGCGTTGAATTCCGGGACAGCCTCTTTAGCACAGATACGCAGTATTTT	CSVEFRDSLFSTDTQYF
TRBV29-1	once	TRBJ2-1	TRBD1	TGCAGCGTTGTAGGGCAGGGGGTCAGTGAGCAGTTCTTC	CSVVGQGVSEQFF
TRBV11-2	-	TRBJ2-7	-	TGTGCCAGCAGCTTAGGGGGGACCTACGAGCAGTACTTC	CASSLGGTYEQYF
TRBV19	-	TRBJ1-6	TRBD1	TGTGCCAGTAGTATAGATCGGACAGGGGGCCGAAATTCACCCCTCCACTTT	CASSIDRTGGRNSPLHF
TRBV27	medium-sized	TRBJ1-5	-	TGTGCCAACCGCCGTGGAGGCAATCAGCCCCAGCATTTT	CANRRGGNQPQHF
TRBV6-6	-	TRBJ2-7	-	TGTGCCAGCAGTCCTCGGCCCCTCGAATGGGAGCAGTACTTC	CASSPRPLEWEQYF
TRBV11-2	-	TRBJ2-4	TRBD1	TGTGCCAGCAGCTTCAGACAGGGGGCAGCCAAAAACATTCAGTACTTC	CASSFRQGAAKNIQYF
TRBV7-9	-	TRBJ1-6	-	TGTGCCAGCAGGGAAGGAGGACAGCCGCTCCACTTT	CASREGGQPLHF
TRBV11-2	few	TRBJ1-6	-	TGTGCCAGCAGCTTAGGGCCCAGCGGGGGGACACCCCTCCACTTT	CASSLGPSGGTPLHF
TRBV7-9	few	TRBJ1-4	TRBD1	TGTGCCAGCAGCCGGGGCGGGACAGGTCGTTTTAATGAAAAACTGTTTTTT	CASSRGGTGRFNEKLFF
TRBV7-9	-	TRBJ1-6	-	TGTGCCAGCATGGATACAGGCCGTTGGTCACCCCTCCACTTT	CASMDTGRWSPLHF
TRBV6-6	-	TRBJ1-2	-	TGTGCCAGCAGTTACGGCCTCCGGTATGGCTACACCTTC	CASSYGLRYGYTF
TRBV29-1	-	TRBJ2-7	-	TGCAGCGTTGTGGTTACGTGGGAGCAGTACTTC	CSVVVTWEQYF
TRBV27	few	TRBJ2-5	TRBD2	TGTGCCAGCAGTCCCCTAGCGGGGGGCCAAGAGACCCAGTACTTC	CASSPLAGGQETQYF
TRBV28	-	TRBJ1-2	-	TGTGCTTTACATTTAGGAAGGGTCGGAGCCAACTATGGCTACACCTTC	CALHLGRVGANYGYTF
TRBV29-1	-	TRBJ1-2	-	TGCAGCGTTGAATTCAGATATGGCTACACCTTC	CSVEFRYGYTF
TRBV6-1	-	TRBJ2-2	TRBD1	TGTGCCAGCAGTGTCGAGGACAGGGGCCCGACCGGGGAGCTGTTTTTT	CASSVEDRGPTGELFF
TRBV6-5	-	TRBJ1-2	-	TGTGCCAGCAGTTACGCCCGGAACGACTATGGCTACACCTTC	CASSYARNDYGYTF
TRBV19	-	TRBJ1-3	-	TGTGCCAGTAGAATGGACAGCATGCAGGACACCATATATTTT	CASRMDSMQDTIYF
TRBV14	-	TRBJ2-2	-	TGTGCCAGCAGCCAAGAGGCGAGACCCCGACTTAGGATCACCGGGGAGCTGTTTTTT	CASSQEARPRLRITGELFF
TRBV5-6	-	TRBJ1-3	TRBD1	TGTGCCAGCAGCCCACAGGGGACTGGAAACACCATATATTTT	CASSPQGTGNTIYF
TRBV27	once	TRBJ1-2	-	TGTGCCAGCAGTTTATCTGCTGGACCCAGCGGCTACACCTTC	CASSLSAGPSGYTF
TRBV7-6	-	TRBJ1-1	TRBD1	TGTGCCAGCAGTCATCCAGGGGGGAACACTGAAGCTTTCTTT	CASSHPGGNTEAFF
TRBV5-5	-	TRBJ1-4	-	TGTGCCAGCAGCTCCGGGACATGGGGTGAAAAACTGTTTTTT	CASSSGTWGEKLFF
TRBV30	-	TRBJ1-6	TRBD1	TGTGCCTGGAATCAGAAACAGGGGGCGAGGAATTCACCCCTCCACTTT	CAWNQKQGARNSPLHF
TRBV2	-	TRBJ2-2	TRBD2	TGTGCCAGCAGTCCAGCGGGGACTGCGATAGCCGGGGAGCTGTTTTTT	CASSPAGTAIAGELFF
TRBV29-1	-	TRBJ2-5	-	TGCAGCGTGACTATCCCGGAGACCCAGTACTTC	CSVTIPETQYF
TRBV7-2	-	TRBJ1-4	-	TGTGCCAGCAGCTTGCAGGGCGGGTTGAATGAAAAACTGTTTTTT	CASSLQGGLNEKLFF
TRBV6-5	few	TRBJ1-6	-	TGTGCCAGCAGTTCAGACTCCTATAATTCACCCCTCCACTTT	CASSSDSYNSPLHF
TRBV10-3	few	TRBJ2-7	-	TGTGCCATCAGTGGGACAGATCTCAACTACGAGCAGTACTTC	CAISGTDLNYEQYF
TRBV6-5	-	TRBJ1-2	-	TGTGCCAGCAGTTGGGATTTAGAGGGGGGGATCTATGGCTACACCTTC	CASSWDLEGGIYGYTF
TRBV5-1	-	TRBJ2-5	-	TGCGCCAGCAGCCATGAGGCATTCCAAGAGACCCAGTACTTC	CASSHEAFQETQYF